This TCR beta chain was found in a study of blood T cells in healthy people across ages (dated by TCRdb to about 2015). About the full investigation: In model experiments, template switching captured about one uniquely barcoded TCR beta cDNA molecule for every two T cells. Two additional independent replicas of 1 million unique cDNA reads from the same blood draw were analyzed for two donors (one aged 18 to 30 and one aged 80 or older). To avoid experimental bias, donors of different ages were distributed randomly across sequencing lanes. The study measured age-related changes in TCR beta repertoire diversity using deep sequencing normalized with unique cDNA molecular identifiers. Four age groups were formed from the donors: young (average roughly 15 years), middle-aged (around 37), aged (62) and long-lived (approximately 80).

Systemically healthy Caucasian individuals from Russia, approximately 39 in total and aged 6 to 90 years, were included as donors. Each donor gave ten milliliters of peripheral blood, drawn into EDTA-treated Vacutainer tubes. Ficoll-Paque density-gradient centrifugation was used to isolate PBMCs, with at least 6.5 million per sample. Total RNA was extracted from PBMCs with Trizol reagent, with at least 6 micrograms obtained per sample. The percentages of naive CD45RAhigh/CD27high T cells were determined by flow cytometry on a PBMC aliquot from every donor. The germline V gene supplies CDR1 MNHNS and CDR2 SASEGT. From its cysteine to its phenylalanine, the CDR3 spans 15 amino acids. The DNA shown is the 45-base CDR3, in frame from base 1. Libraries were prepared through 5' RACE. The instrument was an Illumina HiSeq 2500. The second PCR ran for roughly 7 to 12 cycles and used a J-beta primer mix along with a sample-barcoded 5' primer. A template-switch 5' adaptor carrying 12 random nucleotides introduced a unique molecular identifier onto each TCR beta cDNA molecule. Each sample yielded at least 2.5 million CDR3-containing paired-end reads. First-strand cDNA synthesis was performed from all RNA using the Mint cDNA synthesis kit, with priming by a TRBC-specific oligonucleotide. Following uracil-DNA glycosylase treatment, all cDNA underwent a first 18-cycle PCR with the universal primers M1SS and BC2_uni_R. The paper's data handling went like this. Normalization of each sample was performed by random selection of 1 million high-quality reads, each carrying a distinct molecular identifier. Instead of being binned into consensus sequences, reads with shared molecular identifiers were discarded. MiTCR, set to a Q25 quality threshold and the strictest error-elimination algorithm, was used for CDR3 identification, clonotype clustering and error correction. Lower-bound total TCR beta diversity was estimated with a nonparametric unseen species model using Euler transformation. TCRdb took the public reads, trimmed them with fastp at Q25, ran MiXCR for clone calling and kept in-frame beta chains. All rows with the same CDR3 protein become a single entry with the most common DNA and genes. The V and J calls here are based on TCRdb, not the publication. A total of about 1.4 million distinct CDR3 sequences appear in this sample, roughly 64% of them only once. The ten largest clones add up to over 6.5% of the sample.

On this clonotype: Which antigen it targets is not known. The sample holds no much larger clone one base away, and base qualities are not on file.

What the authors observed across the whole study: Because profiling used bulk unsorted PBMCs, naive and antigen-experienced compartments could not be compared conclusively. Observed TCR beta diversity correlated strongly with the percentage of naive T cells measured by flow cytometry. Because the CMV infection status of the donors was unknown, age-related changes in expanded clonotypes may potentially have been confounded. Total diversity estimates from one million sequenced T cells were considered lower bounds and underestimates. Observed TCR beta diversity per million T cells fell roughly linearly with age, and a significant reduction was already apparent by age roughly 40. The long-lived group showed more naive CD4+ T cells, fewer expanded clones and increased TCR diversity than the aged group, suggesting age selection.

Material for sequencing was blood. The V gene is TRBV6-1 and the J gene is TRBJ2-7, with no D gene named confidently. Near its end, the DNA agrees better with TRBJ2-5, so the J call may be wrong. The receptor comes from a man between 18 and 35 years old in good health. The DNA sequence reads TGTGCCAGCAGTGAGGAGATAGTACTTGGGGAGACCCAGTACTTC. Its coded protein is CASSEEIVLGETQYF.